This T cell receptor (beta chain) emerged from a study of graft-versus-host responses after intestinal transplantation. Study overall: Each recipient received a multivisceral, liver-intestinal, or isolated intestinal graft. Every recipient had anti-thymocyte globulin induction and approximately three years of tacrolimus plus steroids. Study-wide findings and caveats: Declines in HvG clones occurring early post-transplant were associated with peak circulating GvH clone levels. Recipient-marrow GvH clones were detected, some having first appeared in ileum or blood.

Here immunoSEQ multiplex PCR was the method, and the copy in TCRdb shows in-frame clones only, minus some. The repertoire has about 57,000 clones, 80% to 90% of them found once; the top ten carry 1.5% to 2%. The germline gives CDR1 MNHEY, CDR2 SMNVEV (reference sequence). There are 15 residues in the CDR3. V gave up 4 bases and J gave up 10 bases; unmatched junction bases: 8. To note about this clone: The antigen is undetermined.

This specimen was PBMCs, taken 26 days after transplant. This TCR derives from a human patient who received an intestinal transplant, so some T cells may come from the graft donor. The genes are TRBV27 and TRBJ2-1; 12 nucleotides line up with TRBD2. CDR3 in DNA: TGTGCCAGCAGTTCCCCTAGCGGGGGGGGCTGGGAGCAGTTCTTC. As protein: CASSSPSGGGWEQFF.